These 16 T cell receptor beta chains share one sample of origin, sequenced in a study of naive CD8 T cells in extremely preterm neonates. Repertoires were generated with immunoSEQ multiplex PCR, while TCRdb's copy carries only in-frame clones and drops some. The sample lists more than 4,500 clones, around 97% occurring once. Sequencing was carried out using naive CD8+ T cells from blood. The receptors stem from a human donor in good health.

The V call is TRBV19, the J call TRBJ1-3; TRBD1 is a possible D gene (5 bases). V gave up 1 base and J gave up 4 bases, with 8 bases separating them. The CDR3 is made up of 14 amino acids. The V gene's germline CDR1 is LNHDA and CDR2 SQIVND (reference sequence). CDR3 DNA sequence: TGTGCCAGTAGTATAGTGGACATCGGAAACACCATATATTTT. It codes for CASSIVDIGNTIYF.

This chain links TRBV27 with TRBJ2-1; TRBD1 matches at 10 bases. CDR1 is MNHEY, CDR2 SMNVEV, per germline (reference sequence). This CDR3 is 15 amino acids long. J gave up 4 bases and V 2 bases, and 2 bases lay outside the gene matches. CDR3 region: CASSLPGQGYNEQFF. DNA of the CDR3: TGTGCCAGCAGTTTACCGGGACAGGGGTACAATGAGCAGTTCTTC.

The chain carries TRBV7-2 and TRBJ1-1; unclear D gene. CDR1 SGHTA and CDR2 FQGNSA come from the germline V gene. The V end was cut by 1 base, the J end by 1 base, with 4 bases between. The CDR3 is 13 amino acids. CDR3 in amino acids: CASSLDRNTEAFF. DNA of the CDR3: TGTGCCAGCAGCTTAGATAGGAACACTGAAGCTTTCTTT.

The chain recombines TRBV5-1 with TRBJ1-1; 8 positions match TRBD1. The length of the CDR3 is 14 residues. The trim removed 2 bases at V and 4 bases at J, leaving 4 bases unmatched. Germline CDR1 reads SGHRS; CDR2 reads YFSETQ. The DNA for the CDR3 is TGCGCCAGCAGCTTCGGACAGGGTGGCACTGAAGCTTTCTTT. Amino acids: CASSFGQGGTEAFF.

The chain joins TRBV25-1 to TRBJ2-3; a weak D match, TRBD1 (6 bases). Germline-derived CDR1 and CDR2 are MGHDK and SYGVNS. This CDR3 has 12 amino acids. The V end was cut by 7 bases, the J end by 6 bases, with 11 bases between. Here the CDR3 reads CASIQGPDTQYF. CDR3 DNA sequence: TGTGCCAGCATACAGGGCCCGGATACGCAGTATTTT.

To note about this clone: This same CDR3 is encoded by further DNA sequences in the sample. V is TRBV19 and J is TRBJ1-5; no reliable D call. Germline V CDR1 and CDR2: LNHDA, SQIVND (reference sequence). The CDR3 is made up of 14 amino acids. Trimming cost V 2 bases and J 7 bases, with 12 bases left between them. CDR3 amino acids: CASSIRDRGQPQHF. The CDR3 DNA follows: TGTGCCAGTAGTATACGAGACCGAGGCCAGCCCCAGCATTTT.

The chain is built from TRBV9 and TRBJ2-7, with 7 nucleotides matching TRBD2. CDR1 and CDR2 (germline): SGDLS, YYNGEE. The CDR3 spans 15 residues. V lost 0 bases to trimming and J lost 5 bases; unmatched junction nucleotides: 8. CDR3 region: CASSVVPGLVNEQYF. CDR3 bases: TGTGCCAGCAGCGTAGTCCCCGGACTAGTTAACGAGCAGTACTTC.

This chain links TRBV2 with TRBJ1-2, with 8 positions matching TRBD1. V gave up 5 bases and J gave up 3 bases; unmatched junction bases: 8. The length of the CDR3 is 15 residues. From germline, CDR1 is SNHLY and CDR2 FYNNEI. CDR3 amino acids: CASSTRQGMDYGYTF. CDR3 nucleotide sequence: TGTGCCAGCAGTACAAGACAGGGGATGGACTATGGCTACACCTTC.

The chain carries TRBV27 and TRBJ2-7; TRBD1 aligns across 8 bases. This CDR3 has 14 amino acids. CDR1 and CDR2 from the germline V gene are MNHEY and SMNVEV (reference sequence). J lost 6 bases, V lost 5 bases, and 9 bases had no gene match. The CDR3 spells CASSPIDRGREQYF. The CDR3 DNA sequence: TGTGCCAGCAGTCCAATCGACAGGGGTCGCGAGCAGTACTTC.

This clone has only a few counts. This chain's CDR3 is CASSGQGVNEQFF. The CDR3 coding sequence is TGTGCCAGCAGTGGACAGGGGGTTAATGAGCAGTTCTTC. The chain couples TRBV6-5 to TRBJ2-1; 10 bases match TRBD1. J gave up 7 bases and V 5 bases, and 2 bases lay outside the gene matches. Germline V gene lookup returns CDR1 MNHEY and CDR2 SVGAGI. The CDR3 is 13 residues long.

This clone was detected once. CDR3 sequence (DNA): TGTGCCAGCAGTGAGGGGGGGGCTGGGGCCAACGTCCTGACTTTC. Amino acid sequence: CASSEGGAGANVLTF. This sequence joins TRBV2 and TRBJ2-6; 7 nucleotides agree with TRBD2. Germline V CDR1 and CDR2: SNHLY, FYNNEI. The CDR3 runs to 15 residues. With 3 bases clipped from V and 2 bases from J, the junction kept 1 base outside the gene matches.

This clone was recorded only once. J is TRBJ1-2 and V is TRBV11-2; TRBD1 might be the D (5 bases). V was trimmed by 5 bases and J by 10 bases, leaving 14 bases between them. Per germline, CDR1 SGHAT and CDR2 FQNNGV. The CDR3 consists of 12 residues. The CDR3 bases are TGTGCCAGCAGCCTGGGGCCAGTCGACTACACCTTC. The encoded protein is CASSLGPVDYTF.

This rearrangement joins TRBV27 to TRBJ2-3; 9 bases are a match to TRBD2. Trimming removed 5 bases from V and 1 base from J; junction bases left unmatched: 4. Per the germline V gene, CDR1 is MNHEY and CDR2 is SMNVEV (reference sequence). This CDR3 has 15 amino acids. The CDR3 protein is CASSPGLAGTDTQYF. CDR3 in DNA: TGTGCCAGCAGTCCGGGACTAGCCGGCACAGATACGCAGTATTTT.

J is TRBJ2-1 and V is TRBV5-1; 7 bases agree with TRBD2. V shed 4 bases, J shed 3 bases, and the junction held 10 bases outside the gene matches. Germline V CDR1 and CDR2: SGHRS, YFSETQ. The CDR3 totals 16 residues. CDR3 sequence: CASSGGTGGFYNEQFF. DNA for the CDR3: TGCGCCAGCAGCGGGGGGACGGGGGGATTCTACAATGAGCAGTTCTTC.

The rearrangement uses TRBV5-6 and TRBJ1-2; D not certain. This CDR3 comprises 14 residues. With 3 bases removed from V and 4 bases from J, the gap between germline ends came to 13 bases. Germline CDR1 and CDR2: SGHDT and YYEEEE. In nucleotides, the CDR3 is TGTGCCAGCAGCTGGTCCGGGAGTGTCTATGGCTACACCTTC. Amino acids: CASSWSGSVYGYTF.

This clone occurred once. The rearrangement uses TRBV7-9 and TRBJ2-1; D possibly corresponds to TRBD2 (5 bases). Trimming pared 2 bases from V and 3 bases from J, leaving 11 bases between. The CDR3 runs 15 residues. Germline loops: CDR1 SEHNR, CDR2 FQNEAQ (reference sequence). The CDR3 loop is CASSLFAGRYNEQFF. The CDR3 nucleotides read TGTGCCAGCAGCTTATTCGCGGGTCGCTACAATGAGCAGTTCTTC.